Shown below are 23 T cell receptor beta chains from a single sample sequenced in a study of T cells in Graves' hyperthyroidism and ophthalmopathy. TCR beta CDR3 sequences were amplified from RNA transcripts. A set of HTBI primers served as the primers for a first-round RT-PCR of the TCR CDR3. TCRdb analysed the multiplex PCR reads with MiXCR anew, one entry per CDR3 protein. The sample yields 400,000 to 500,000 distinct CDR3 sequences, about an eighth seen once. Material: blood. The receptors were sampled from a woman under 30 with Graves' hyperthyroidism.

This clonotype was observed many times. The rearrangement uses TRBV24-1 and TRBJ1-1; D possibly corresponds to TRBD1 (5 bases). In germline, CDR1 is KGHDR, CDR2 SFDVKD. Trimming pared 2 bases from V and 4 bases from J, leaving 19 bases between. There are 17 residues in the CDR3. The CDR3 sequence: CATSDSSGVPGTTEAFF. The CDR3 region has the DNA TGTGCCACCAGTGATTCCTCGGGGGTGCCAGGGACCACTGAAGCTTTCTTT.

At least ten counts were recorded for this clonotype. The chain is built from TRBV7-9 and TRBJ2-7; 8 bases are a match to TRBD2. The trim removed 2 bases at V and 5 bases at J, leaving 8 bases unmatched. The CDR3 spans 15 residues. The germline gives CDR1 SEHNR, CDR2 FQNEAQ (reference sequence). The CDR3 protein is CASSLRGTSGHEQYF. The CDR3 DNA sequence: TGTGCCAGCAGCTTACGAGGGACTAGTGGGCACGAGCAGTACTTC.

The chain links TRBV2 to TRBJ2-3, with 7 bases aligning to TRBD1. Trimming removed 6 bases from V and 2 bases from J; junction bases left unmatched: 11. The CDR3 covers 16 residues. Germline V gene lookup returns CDR1 SNHLY and CDR2 FYNNEI. In DNA form, the CDR3 reads TGTGCCAGCAGCGACCTTCGACAGGGCAACACAGATACGCAGTATTTT. It yields the protein CASSDLRQGNTDTQYF.

This clonotype occurred many times. J is TRBJ2-3 and V is TRBV18; no firm D call. V lost 6 bases, J lost 3 bases, and 7 bases lay in between. CDR1 is KGHSH and CDR2 is LQKENI in the germline V gene. This CDR3 has 12 residues. The CDR3 sequence: CASSIRTDTQYF. The CDR3 DNA follows: TGTGCCAGCTCCATTCGGACAGATACGCAGTATTTT.

This clonotype was picked up a small number of times. The V and J genes are TRBV11-2 and TRBJ1-2; 12 nucleotides match TRBD1. The CDR3 spans 16 residues. With 8 bases clipped from V and 8 bases from J, the junction kept 15 bases outside the gene matches. Germline CDR1 SGHAT, CDR2 FQNNGV. CDR3 sequence (DNA): TGTGCCAGCGGACGAAGACCGGGACAGGGGGCGGAGGGCTACACCTTC. The encoded protein is CASGRRPGQGAEGYTF.

This clonotype was counted at least ten times. The chain uses TRBV18 and TRBJ2-1; 11 nucleotides align to TRBD2. V dropped 2 bases and J dropped 9; count of bases not matched to a gene: 9. Per germline, CDR1 KGHSH and CDR2 LQKENI. There are 16 residues in the CDR3. CDR3 loop: CASSPTSGLAEGEQFF. The CDR3 nucleotides are TGTGCCAGCTCACCAACCTCGGGACTAGCGGAGGGTGAGCAGTTCTTC.

This chain uses TRBV20-1 with TRBJ2-1, with TRBD2 identical over 11 bases. Per the germline V gene, CDR1 is DFQATT and CDR2 is SNEGSKA (reference sequence). The CDR3 extends over 16 amino acids. The V segment lost 0 bases and the J segment 10 bases; nucleotides outside the gene matches: 11. CDR3 DNA: TGCAGTGCTAGAGATCCATCACTAGCGGGAGACGGGGAGCAGTTCTTC. As protein: CSARDPSLAGDGEQFF.

This clonotype was seen many times. The V gene is TRBV5-1, the J gene TRBJ2-3, with TRBD1 matching over 7 bases. The CDR3 loop spans 16 amino acids. V lost 0 bases and J lost 2; bases outside the gene matches: 6. Germline values: CDR1 SGHRS, CDR2 YFSETQ. The CDR3 DNA sequence: TGCGCCAGCAGCTTGGATGAAGGGGGCTCCACAGATACGCAGTATTTT. Amino acid sequence: CASSLDEGGSTDTQYF. Using reference TRBV5-1 and TRBJ2-3 for the parts outside the CDR3, the full variable domain is KAGVTQTPRYLIKTRGQQVTLSCSPISGHRSVSWYQQTPGQGLQFLFEYFSETQRNKGNFPGRFSGRQFSNSRSEMNVSTLELGDSALYLCASSLDEGGSTDTQYFGPGTRLTVL.

This clonotype was seen at least ten times. This chain joins TRBV12-3 or TRBV12-4 and TRBJ1-1; 11 bases align to TRBD1. The CDR3 spans 16 residues. The junction had 4 bases not matched to a gene; V was cut back by 4 bases and J by 0 bases. The CDR3 reads CASSSGDRGMNTEAFF. In nucleotides, the CDR3 is TGTGCCAGCAGTTCCGGGGACAGGGGGATGAACACTGAAGCTTTCTTT.

The V gene is TRBV19, the J gene TRBJ1-5; perhaps TRBD1 as D (6 bases). V gave up 5 bases and J gave up 6 bases, with 14 bases separating them. This CDR3 contains 14 residues. CDR1 is LNHDA and CDR2 is SQIVND in the germline V gene (reference sequence). CDR3 residues: CASSVSGEAQPQHF. The CDR3 region has the DNA TGTGCCAGTAGTGTTTCAGGGGAGGCTCAGCCCCAGCATTTT.

This clonotype was counted ten times or more. The chain is built from TRBV29-1 and TRBJ1-2, with D maybe TRBD1 (5 bases). The CDR3 consists of 15 residues. The germline V gene encodes CDR1 SQVTM and CDR2 ANQGSEA. Trimming took off 3 bases at V and 2 bases at J, with 16 bases between the two ends. In DNA, the CDR3 is TGCAGCGTTGAGGGGACCCCCCAAACCAACTATGGCTACACCTTC. It specifies CSVEGTPQTNYGYTF.

The rearrangement uses TRBV20-1 and TRBJ1-2; 7 bases map to TRBD1. CDR3 length: 14 residues. The trim removed 3 bases at V and 4 bases at J, leaving 8 bases unmatched. CDR1 and CDR2 (germline): DFQATT, SNEGSKA (reference sequence). Here the CDR3 reads CSASPGQEIYGYTF. CDR3 DNA sequence: TGCAGTGCTAGCCCTGGACAGGAGATCTATGGCTACACCTTC.

On this clonotype: This may arise from a read error, as a much more abundant clone is one base away. The CDR3 loop reads CAWTRHLSTEAFF. The CDR3 DNA reads TGTGCCTGGACTCGACACCTAAGCACTGAAGCTTTCTTT. The rearrangement links TRBV30 to TRBJ1-1; D uncertain. Per the germline V gene, CDR1 is GTSNPN and CDR2 is SVGIG (reference sequence). Trimming stripped 4 bases from V and 4 bases from J, with 13 bases between. The length of the CDR3 is 13 residues.

This clonotype was found many times. The V gene is TRBV2, the J gene TRBJ1-1; D is unresolved. In germline, CDR1 is SNHLY, CDR2 FYNNEI. Between the trimmed V and J ends, which lost 0 bases and 4 bases, there was a span of 12 bases. The CDR3 consists of 15 residues. This CDR3 reads CASSEAEVRSTEAFF. CDR3 DNA: TGTGCCAGCAGTGAAGCGGAGGTGAGGAGCACTGAAGCTTTCTTT. The variable domain in full, completed from reference TRBV2 and TRBJ1-1, reads EPEVTQTPSHQVTQMGQEVILRCVPISNHLYFYWYRQILGQKVEFLVSFYNNEISEKSEIFDDQFSVERPDGSNFTLKIRSTKLEDSAMYFCASSEAEVRSTEAFFGQGTRLTVV.

This clonotype was found a few times. V gene TRBV4-2 combines with J gene TRBJ2-3; 10 bases map to TRBD2. From germline, CDR1 is LGHNA and CDR2 YNFKEQ. Unmatched junction bases numbered 8, after V lost 0 bases and J lost 2 bases. CDR3 length: 18 amino acids. The CDR3 DNA reads TGTGCCAGCAGCCAAGAGGGGACTAGCGTTCATCCCACAGATACGCAGTATTTT. It is translated as CASSQEGTSVHPTDTQYF.

Many counts were recorded for this clonotype. The chain combines TRBV12-3 or TRBV12-4 with TRBJ2-7; D is unclear. V was cut by 6 bases and J by 4 bases, with 16 bases left in between. The CDR3 has 14 residues. The CDR3 loop reads CASSREVGPYEQYF. The CDR3 nucleotides read TGTGCCAGCAGCCGCGAGGTTGGACCATACGAGCAGTACTTC.

This rearrangement joins TRBV24-1 to TRBJ1-1, with 7 bases matching TRBD1. This CDR3 contains 14 residues. Germline-derived CDR1 and CDR2 are KGHDR and SFDVKD. V trimming: 5 bases; J trimming: 4 bases; junction bases outside the gene matches: 6. The CDR3 bases are TGTGCCACCAGTGGCCCGGGACAGAGCACTGAAGCTTTCTTT. Amino acid sequence: CATSGPGQSTEAFF.

This clonotype was observed many times. The chain recombines TRBV18 with TRBJ1-3; D perhaps matches TRBD1 (6 bases). Between the trimmed V and J ends, which lost 0 bases and 3 bases, there was a span of 15 bases. The CDR3 loop spans 17 amino acids. Germline values: CDR1 KGHSH, CDR2 LQKENI. This chain's CDR3 is CASSPPRRGGIGNTIYF. CDR3 DNA sequence: TGTGCCAGCTCACCACCACGCAGGGGAGGAATTGGAAACACCATATATTTT.

In this sample, this clonotype turned up a few times. The rearrangement joins TRBV7-9 to TRBJ2-3, with D possibly being TRBD2 (5 bases). This CDR3 region has 15 residues. Germline CDR1 and CDR2: SEHNR and FQNEAQ (reference sequence). Deletions cut 7 bases from V and 5 bases from J, with 19 bases between. CDR3 bases: TGTGCCAGCAAATCAGCCACCCCCGAGGGAGATACGCAGTATTTT. It translates to CASKSATPEGDTQYF.

The chain has TRBV9 and TRBJ2-1, with TRBD2 matching over 7 bases. The V segment lost 4 bases and the J segment 4 bases; nucleotides outside the gene matches: 14. Germline CDR1 and CDR2: SGDLS and YYNGEE. There are 17 residues in the CDR3. The CDR3 bases are TGTGCCAGCAGCCCCGACCGTGGGGGGGGAGGTTACAATGAGCAGTTCTTC. It is translated as CASSPDRGGGGYNEQFF. Together with reference TRBV9 and TRBJ2-1, the CDR3 gives the full variable domain: DSGVTQTPKHLITATGQRVTLRCSPRSGDLSVYWYQQSLDQGLQFLIQYYNGEERAKGNILERFSAQQFPDLHSELNLSSLELGDSALYFCASSPDRGGGGYNEQFFGPGTRLTVL.

The rearrangement uses TRBV20-1 and TRBJ2-7; D is ambiguous. This CDR3 has 14 amino acids. In germline, CDR1 is DFQATT, CDR2 SNEGSKA (reference sequence). V shed 1 base and J shed 0 bases, with 10 bases lying between them. The CDR3 sequence is CSARGEESSYEQYV. CDR3 bases: TGCAGTGCTAGAGGGGAAGAAAGCTCCTACGAGCAGTACGTC.

The V and J genes are TRBV9 and TRBJ1-6; D may be TRBD1 (6 bases). The CDR3 is 14 residues long. Germline loops: CDR1 SGDLS, CDR2 YYNGEE. With 2 bases removed from V and 8 bases from J, the gap between germline ends came to 11 bases. Here the CDR3 DNA reads TGTGCCAGCAGCGTTAACAGGGCTGATTCACCCCTCCACTTT. It yields the protein CASSVNRADSPLHF. Combining the CDR3 with reference TRBV9 and TRBJ1-6 gives the whole variable domain DSGVTQTPKHLITATGQRVTLRCSPRSGDLSVYWYQQSLDQGLQFLIQYYNGEERAKGNILERFSAQQFPDLHSELNLSSLELGDSALYFCASSVNRADSPLHFGNGTRLTVT.

This clonotype has at least ten counts. This rearrangement joins TRBV30 to TRBJ2-7; 9 nucleotides agree with TRBD1. Germline V CDR1 and CDR2: GTSNPN, SVGIG (reference sequence). This CDR3 is 14 amino acids long. V lost 3 bases, J lost 4 bases, and 7 bases stayed unmatched. CDR3 region: CAWRGQGMGYEQYV. The DNA of the CDR3 is TGTGCCTGGAGGGGACAGGGAATGGGATACGAGCAGTACGTC.